This T cell receptor (beta chain) is drawn from a study of T cells in tumors and immune-related adverse events. The repertoire was sequenced with immunoSEQ multiplex PCR; TCRdb's copy has only in-frame clones and lacks some. Among 20,000 to 25,000 clones listed, around nine tenths were seen once. CDR3 length equals 13 residues. Between the trimmed V and J ends, which lost 1 base and 8 bases, there was a span of 11 bases. Germline CDR1 LGHNA, CDR2 YSLEER. The receptor's source is a female donor with metastatic renal cell carcinoma. The chain recombines TRBV4-3 with TRBJ1-2; no definite D call. Source: lymph node tissue, taken from a patient treated with anti-PD-1 therapy. The CDR3 region has the DNA TGCGCCAGCAGCCAAGTACAGTCGGGAGGCTACACCTTC. Its protein product is CASSQVQSGGYTF.